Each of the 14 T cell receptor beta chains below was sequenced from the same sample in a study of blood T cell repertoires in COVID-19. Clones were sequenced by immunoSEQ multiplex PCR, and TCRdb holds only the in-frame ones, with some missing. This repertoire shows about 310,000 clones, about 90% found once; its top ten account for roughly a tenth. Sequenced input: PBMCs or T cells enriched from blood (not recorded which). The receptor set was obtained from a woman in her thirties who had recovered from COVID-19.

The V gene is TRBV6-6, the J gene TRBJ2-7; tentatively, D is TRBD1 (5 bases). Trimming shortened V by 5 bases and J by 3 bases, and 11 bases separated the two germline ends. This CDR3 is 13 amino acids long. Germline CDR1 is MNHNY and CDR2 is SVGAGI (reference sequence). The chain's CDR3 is CASSPRQGYEQYF. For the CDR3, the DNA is TGTGCCAGCAGTCCGCGGCAGGGCTACGAGCAGTACTTC.

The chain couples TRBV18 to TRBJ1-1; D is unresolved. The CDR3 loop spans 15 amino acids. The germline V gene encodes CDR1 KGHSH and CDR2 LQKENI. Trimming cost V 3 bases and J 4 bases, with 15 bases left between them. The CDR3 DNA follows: TGTGCCAGCTCACCGGACGTTATAGAGGGCACTGAAGCTTTCTTT. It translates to CASSPDVIEGTEAFF. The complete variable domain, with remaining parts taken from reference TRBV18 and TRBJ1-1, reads NAGVMQNPRHLVRRRGQEARLRCSPMKGHSHVYWYRQLPEEGLKFMVYLQKENIIDESGMPKERFSAEFPKEGPSILRIQQVVRGDSAAYFCASSPDVIEGTEAFFGQGTRLTVV.

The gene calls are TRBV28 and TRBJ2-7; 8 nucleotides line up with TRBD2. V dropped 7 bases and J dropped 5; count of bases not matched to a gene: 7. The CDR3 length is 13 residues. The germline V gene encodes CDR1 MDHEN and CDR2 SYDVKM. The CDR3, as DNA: TGTGCCAGCAATCGGGGGGGAGGCGACGAGCAGTACTTC. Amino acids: CASNRGGGDEQYF.

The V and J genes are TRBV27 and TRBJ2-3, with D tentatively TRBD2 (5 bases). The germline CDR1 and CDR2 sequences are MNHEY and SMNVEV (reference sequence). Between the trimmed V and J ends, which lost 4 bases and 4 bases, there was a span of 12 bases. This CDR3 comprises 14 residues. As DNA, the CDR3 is TGTGCCAGCAGTTCACACCTCGGGGCAGATACGCAGTATTTT. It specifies CASSSHLGADTQYF.

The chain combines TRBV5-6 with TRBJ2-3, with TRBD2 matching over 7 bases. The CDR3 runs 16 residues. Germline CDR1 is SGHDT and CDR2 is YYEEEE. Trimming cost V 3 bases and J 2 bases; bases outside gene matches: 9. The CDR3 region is CASSSFSSGNTDTQYF. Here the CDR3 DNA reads TGTGCCAGCAGCTCCTTCTCTAGCGGAAACACAGATACGCAGTATTTT.

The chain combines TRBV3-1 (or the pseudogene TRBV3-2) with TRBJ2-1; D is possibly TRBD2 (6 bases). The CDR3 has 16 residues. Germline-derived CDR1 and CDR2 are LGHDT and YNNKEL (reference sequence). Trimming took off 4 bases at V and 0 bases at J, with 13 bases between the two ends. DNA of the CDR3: TGTGCCAGCAGCCCCAATCGGGACTTCTCCTACAATGAGCAGTTCTTC. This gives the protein CASSPNRDFSYNEQFF.

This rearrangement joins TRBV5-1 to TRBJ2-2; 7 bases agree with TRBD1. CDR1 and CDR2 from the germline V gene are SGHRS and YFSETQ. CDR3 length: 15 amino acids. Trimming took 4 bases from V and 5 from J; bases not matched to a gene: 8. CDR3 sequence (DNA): TGCGCCAGCAGCATCAACAGGGGATTGACCGGGGAGCTGTTTTTT. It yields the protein CASSINRGLTGELFF.

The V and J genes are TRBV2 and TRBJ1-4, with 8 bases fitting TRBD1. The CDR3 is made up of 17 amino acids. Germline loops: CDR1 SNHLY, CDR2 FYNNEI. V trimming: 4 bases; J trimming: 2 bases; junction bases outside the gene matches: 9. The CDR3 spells CASSVGQGGVTNEKLFF. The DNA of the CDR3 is TGTGCCAGCAGTGTTGGACAGGGCGGGGTGACTAATGAAAAACTGTTTTTT.

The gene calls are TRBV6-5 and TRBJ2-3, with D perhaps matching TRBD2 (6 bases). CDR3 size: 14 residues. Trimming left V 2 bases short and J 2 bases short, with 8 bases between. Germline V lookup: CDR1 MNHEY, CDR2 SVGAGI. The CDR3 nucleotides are TGTGCCAGCAGTTACAGGACTACCACAGATACGCAGTATTTT. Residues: CASSYRTTTDTQYF.

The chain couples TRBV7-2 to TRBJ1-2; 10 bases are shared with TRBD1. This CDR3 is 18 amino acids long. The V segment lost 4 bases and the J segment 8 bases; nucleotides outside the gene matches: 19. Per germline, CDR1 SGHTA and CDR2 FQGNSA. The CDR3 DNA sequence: TGTGCCAGCAGCTCCTATCCTCGACAGGGGGCGTCCATAAGGGGCTACACCTTC. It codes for CASSSYPRQGASIRGYTF. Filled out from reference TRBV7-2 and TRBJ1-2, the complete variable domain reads GAGVSQSPSNKVTEKGKDVELRCDPISGHTALYWYRQSLGQGLEFLIYFQGNSAPDKSGLPSDRFSAERTGGSVSTLTIQRTQQEDSAVYLCASSSYPRQGASIRGYTFGSGTRLTVV.

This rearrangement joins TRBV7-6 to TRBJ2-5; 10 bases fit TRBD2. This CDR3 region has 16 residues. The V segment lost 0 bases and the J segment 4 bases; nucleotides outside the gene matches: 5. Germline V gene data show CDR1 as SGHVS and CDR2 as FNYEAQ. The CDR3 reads CASSLAPGTSVETQYF. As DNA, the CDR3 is TGTGCCAGCAGCTTAGCGCCCGGGACTAGCGTAGAGACCCAGTACTTC.

The CDR3 reads CASSQMAGGYYEQYF. In nucleotides, the CDR3 is TGCGCCAGCAGCCAAATGGCGGGAGGGTATTACGAGCAGTACTTC. The rearrangement links TRBV4-1 to TRBJ2-7; 9 bases agree with TRBD2. CDR1 and CDR2 (germline): MGHRA, YSYEKL. The CDR3 consists of 15 residues. V lost 2 bases to trimming and J lost 4 bases; unmatched junction nucleotides: 6.

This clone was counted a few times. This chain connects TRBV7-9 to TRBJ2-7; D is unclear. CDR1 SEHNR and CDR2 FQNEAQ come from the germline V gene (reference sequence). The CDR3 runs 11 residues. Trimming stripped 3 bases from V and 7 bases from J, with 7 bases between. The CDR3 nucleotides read TGTGCCAGCAGCTTCTTTTTAGAGCAGTACTTC. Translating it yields CASSFFLEQYF.

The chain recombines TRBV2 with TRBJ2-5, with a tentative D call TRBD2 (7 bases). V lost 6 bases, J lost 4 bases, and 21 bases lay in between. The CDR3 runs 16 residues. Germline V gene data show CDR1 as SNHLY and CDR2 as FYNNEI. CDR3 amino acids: CASRTYGSGEGETQYF. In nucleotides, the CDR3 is TGTGCCAGCAGGACCTACGGCTCAGGGGAGGGAGAGACCCAGTACTTC.